This T cell receptor beta chain derives from a study of OX40 agonist ivuxolimab in advanced cancers. Study overall: Under the entry rules, prior anti-PD-1, anti-PD-L1 or anti-CTLA-4 therapy was allowed, and approximately 40% had some.

Study-wide points: CD4+ and CD8+ blood T cells expanded clonally by week 6 at 0.1 to 3.0 mg/kg.

Patients who had autoimmune disease history or got systemic immunosuppression were left out. Baseline was the first blood sampling point, followed by cycle 4 day 1 and cycle 7 day 1. Generated by immunoSEQ multiplex PCR, the TCRdb table keeps only in-frame clones and is missing some. The repertoire holds about 61,000 clones, about 88% seen once, with around 1.2% in the top ten. V lost 5 bases, J lost 8 bases, and 15 bases lay in between. This CDR3 contains 13 residues. CDR1 SGHTA and CDR2 FQGNSA come from the germline V gene. About this clone itself: The antigen is unknown.

V gene TRBV7-2 combines with J gene TRBJ1-2, with TRBD1 as a possible D gene (5 bases). The TCR comes from an adult with an advanced solid tumor such as melanoma, head and neck, liver or kidney cancer. Sequences were derived from CD4+ or CD8+ T cells sorted from blood, sampled in a trial of the OX40 agonist ivuxolimab. CDR3 sequence: CASSPDTRRGYTF. CDR3 in DNA: TGTGCCAGCAGCCCGGACACCCGGAGGGGCTACACCTTC.